Below are 2 T cell receptor beta chains sequenced from a single sample in a study of T cell changes during pregnancy in multiple sclerosis. Sequencing was performed with immunoSEQ multiplex PCR; in TCRdb, only in-frame clones are kept and a portion is missing. The sample holds more than 40,000 clones, about nine tenths seen once. The source was CD4+ T cells from peripheral blood mononuclear cells, collected in the first trimester of pregnancy. These receptors were obtained from a female donor with multiple sclerosis, enrolled in a pregnancy study.

The chain joins TRBV10-3 to TRBJ1-1; 7 bases agree with TRBD1. V shed 5 bases and J 4 bases; nucleotides not matched to a gene: 7. Germline loops: CDR1 ENHRY, CDR2 SYGVKD. The CDR3 is made up of 14 amino acids. Written as DNA, the CDR3 is TGTGCCATCAGTATTACCGGGACAGTCACTGAAGCTTTCTTT. It codes for CAISITGTVTEAFF.

V usage is TRBV7-9 and J usage is TRBJ1-1; 8 nucleotides line up with TRBD1. Per the germline V gene, CDR1 is SEHNR and CDR2 is FQNEAQ (reference sequence). V lost 5 bases and J lost 2; bases outside the gene matches: 7. There are 15 residues in the CDR3. CDR3 nucleotide sequence: TGTGCCAGCAGCGCCCGACAGGGGAGAAACACTGAAGCTTTCTTT. Translated, it gives CASSARQGRNTEAFF.